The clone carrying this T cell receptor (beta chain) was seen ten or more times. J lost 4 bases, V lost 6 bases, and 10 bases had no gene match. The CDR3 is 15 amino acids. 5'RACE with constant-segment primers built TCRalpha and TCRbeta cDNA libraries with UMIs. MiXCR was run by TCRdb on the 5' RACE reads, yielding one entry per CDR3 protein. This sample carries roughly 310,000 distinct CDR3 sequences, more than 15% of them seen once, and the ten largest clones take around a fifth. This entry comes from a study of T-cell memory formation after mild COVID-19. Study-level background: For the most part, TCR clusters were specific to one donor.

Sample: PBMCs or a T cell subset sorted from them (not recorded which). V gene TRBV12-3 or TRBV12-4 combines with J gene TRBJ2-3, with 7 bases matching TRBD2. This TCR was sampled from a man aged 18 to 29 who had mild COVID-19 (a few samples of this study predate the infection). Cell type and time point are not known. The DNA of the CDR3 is TGTGCCAGCAGCCCGTCTAGCGGCGGGGCAGATACGCAGTATTTT. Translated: CASSPSSGGADTQYF.